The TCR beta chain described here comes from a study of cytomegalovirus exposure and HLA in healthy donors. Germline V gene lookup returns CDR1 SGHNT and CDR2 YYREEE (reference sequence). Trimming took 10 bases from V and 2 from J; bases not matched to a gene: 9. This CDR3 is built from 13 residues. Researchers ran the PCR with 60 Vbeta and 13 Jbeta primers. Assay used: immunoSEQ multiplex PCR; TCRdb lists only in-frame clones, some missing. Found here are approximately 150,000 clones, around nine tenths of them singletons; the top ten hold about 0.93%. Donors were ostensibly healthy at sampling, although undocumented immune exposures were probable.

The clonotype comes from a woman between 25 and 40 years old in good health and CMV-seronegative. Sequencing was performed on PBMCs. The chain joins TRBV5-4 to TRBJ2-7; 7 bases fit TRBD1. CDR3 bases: TGTGCCTCACAGTCAACAGGGGCCTACGAGCAGTACTTC. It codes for CASQSTGAYEQYF.